This T cell receptor beta chain emerged from a study of blood T cell repertoires in COVID-19. Looking at the study overall: The study drew acute and convalescent COVID-19 samples from the United States, Italy and Spain. T cells, B-cell-depleted T cells, or PBMCs supplied cDNA or gDNA.

Per the study methods: From reference gene primer amplification, estimates of nucleated cell counts were derived. The method was immunoSEQ multiplex PCR; TCRdb's version includes in-frame clones alone and lacks a portion of them. For V, J and clone size, that table is used; D and trimming come from the DNA. The repertoire has 88,000 or so clones, roughly 83% of them found once; the top ten carry about a quarter. The CDR3 covers 14 residues. Germline V gene lookup returns CDR1 MDHEN and CDR2 SYDVKM. V was clipped by 11 bases and J by 5 bases; unmatched bases: 10. The sequence derives from a human donor in a cohort sampled during active COVID-19. Sequencing used peripheral blood. The chain combines TRBV28 with TRBJ2-7; TRBD2 agrees at 12 bases. This CDR3 reads CAGRLAGEGHEQYF. The CDR3 bases are TGTGCCGGCCGACTAGCGGGAGAAGGACACGAGCAGTACTTC. The full variable domain, with the rest looked up from reference TRBV28 and TRBJ2-7, is DVKVTQSSRYLVKRTGEKVFLECVQDMDHENMFWYRQDPGLGLRLIYFSYDVKMKEKGDIPEGYSVSREKKERFSLILESASTNQTSMYLCAGRLAGEGHEQYFGPGTRLTVT.